This T cell receptor (beta chain) derives from a study of blood T cell repertoires in COVID-19. Background on the study: Donors in the United States, Italy and Spain gave samples during acute or convalescent COVID-19. Sample material is recorded as cDNA or gDNA derived from T cells, B-cell-depleted T cells, or PBMCs.

As processed by the authors: It was from reference gene primer amplification that nucleated cell counts were estimated. Libraries were prepared by immunoSEQ multiplex PCR; TCRdb keeps only in-frame clonotypes and omits some of them. V, J and clone size derive from that table, while D and trimming were established from the DNA sequence. The sample records tens of thousands of clones, around 83% being singletons. This CDR3 spans 14 amino acids. The germline gives CDR1 KGHDR, CDR2 SFDVKD. With 6 bases removed from V and 1 base from J, the gap between germline ends came to 10 bases. V usage is TRBV24-1 and J usage is TRBJ2-3, with D possibly matching TRBD1 (5 bases). This receptor was obtained from an older man with acute or convalescent COVID-19. The source material was peripheral blood. The CDR3 spells CATSPGHGTDTQYF. In DNA form, the CDR3 reads TGTGCCACCAGTCCCGGACATGGCACAGATACGCAGTATTTT.